This T cell receptor (beta chain) was observed in a study of blood T cell repertoires in COVID-19. Study at large: COVID-19 samples from acute and convalescent phases originated in the United States, Italy and Spain. Sample material is recorded as cDNA or gDNA derived from T cells, B-cell-depleted T cells, or PBMCs.

This clone was found a few times. The authors' processing: Amplification with reference gene primers provided the estimates of nucleated cell counts. Measured with immunoSEQ multiplex PCR; TCRdb has only the in-frame clones, and not every one. Clonal size and the V and J genes are those of that table, whereas D and trimming came from the DNA. The sample includes 150,000 to 200,000 clones, 60% to 85% of them seen just once. The clonotype comes from a man in his 60s with active or convalescent COVID-19. Material: peripheral blood.

DNA for the CDR3: TGTGCCAGCAGCAATGTCCCGGGACAGGGAAACTATGGCTACACCTTC. Translated: CASSNVPGQGNYGYTF. This chain joins TRBV12-1 and TRBJ1-2; the table assigns TRBD1, which was not confirmed against the DNA. TRBV12-1 counts as a pseudogene. CDR3 size: 16 residues.